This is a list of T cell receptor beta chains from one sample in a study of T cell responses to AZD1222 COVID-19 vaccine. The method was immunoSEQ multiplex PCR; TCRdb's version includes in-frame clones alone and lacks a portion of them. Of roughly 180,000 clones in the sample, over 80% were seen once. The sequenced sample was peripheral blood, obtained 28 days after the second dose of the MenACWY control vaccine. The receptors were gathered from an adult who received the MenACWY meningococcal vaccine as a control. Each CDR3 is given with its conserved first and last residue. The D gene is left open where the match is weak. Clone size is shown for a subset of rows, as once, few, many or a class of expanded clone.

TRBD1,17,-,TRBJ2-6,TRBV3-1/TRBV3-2,CASRPGQGVLGANVLTF,TGTGCCAGCAGACCGGGACAGGGTGTACTGGGGGCCAACGTCCTGACTTTC
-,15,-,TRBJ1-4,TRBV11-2,CASSFGAEANEKLFF,TGTGCCAGCAGCTTTGGCGCGGAGGCTAATGAAAAACTGTTTTTT
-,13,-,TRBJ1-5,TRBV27,CASSSSRDQPQHF,TGTGCCAGCAGTTCCTCAAGGGATCAGCCCCAGCATTTT
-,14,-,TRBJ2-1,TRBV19,CASSMIGGYNEQFF,TGTGCCAGTAGTATGATCGGGGGCTACAATGAGCAGTTCTTC
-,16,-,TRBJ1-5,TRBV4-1,CASSQDIGGFYQPQHF,TGCGCCAGCAGCCAAGATATCGGAGGGTTCTATCAGCCCCAGCATTTT
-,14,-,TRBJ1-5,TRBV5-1,CASSFGRDNQPQHF,TGCGCCAGCAGCTTTGGCCGCGACAATCAGCCCCAGCATTTT
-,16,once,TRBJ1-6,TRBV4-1,CASSQGIWGPNSPLHF,TGCGCCAGCAGCCAAGGGATATGGGGTCCTAATTCACCCCTCCACTTT
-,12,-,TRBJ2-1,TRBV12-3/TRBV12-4,CASSHLYNEQFF,TGTGCCAGCAGCCACCTCTACAATGAGCAGTTCTTC
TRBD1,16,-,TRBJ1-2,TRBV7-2,CASSLGGQLGSYGYTF,TGTGCCAGCAGCTTAGGGGGACAGCTGGGGTCTTATGGCTACACCTTC
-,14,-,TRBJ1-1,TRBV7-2,CASSLGVGRAEAFF,TGTGCCAGCAGCTTAGGCGTAGGGAGGGCTGAAGCTTTCTTT
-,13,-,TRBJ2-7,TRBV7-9,CASSLAPAYEQYF,TGTGCCAGCAGCTTAGCGCCCGCCTACGAGCAGTACTTC
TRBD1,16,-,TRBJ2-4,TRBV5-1,CASSFSRQGAGNIQYF,TGCGCCAGCAGCTTTTCACGACAGGGGGCCGGGAACATTCAGTACTTC
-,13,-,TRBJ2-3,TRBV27,CASSPYSTDTQYF,TGTGCCAGCAGTCCCTACAGCACAGATACGCAGTATTTT
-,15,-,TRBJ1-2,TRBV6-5,CASSSPGEANYGYTF,TGTGCCAGCAGTTCCCCGGGGGAGGCTAACTATGGCTACACCTTC